This T cell receptor (beta chain) was sequenced for a study of blood T cell repertoires in COVID-19. Study-level information: Sites in the United States, Italy and Spain provided acute and convalescent COVID-19 samples. Sample material is recorded as cDNA or gDNA derived from T cells, B-cell-depleted T cells, or PBMCs.

The method was immunoSEQ multiplex PCR; TCRdb's version includes in-frame clones alone and lacks a portion of them. Here the sample spans around 100,000 clones, less than 90% being singletons. Sequencing was performed on peripheral blood. The clonotype comes from a man aged 25-45 years in a cohort sampled during active COVID-19.

CDR3 sequence (DNA): TGTGCCAGCAGCTCCCTCCCGGGACAGACAAATGAAAAACTGTTTTTT. Translated: CASSSLPGQTNEKLFF. The genes are TRBV7-8 and TRBJ1-4, with 7 bases lining up with TRBD1. From germline, CDR1 is SGHVS and CDR2 FQNEAQ. The length of the CDR3 is 16 residues. The junction had 10 bases not matched to a gene; V was cut back by 4 bases and J by 5 bases.